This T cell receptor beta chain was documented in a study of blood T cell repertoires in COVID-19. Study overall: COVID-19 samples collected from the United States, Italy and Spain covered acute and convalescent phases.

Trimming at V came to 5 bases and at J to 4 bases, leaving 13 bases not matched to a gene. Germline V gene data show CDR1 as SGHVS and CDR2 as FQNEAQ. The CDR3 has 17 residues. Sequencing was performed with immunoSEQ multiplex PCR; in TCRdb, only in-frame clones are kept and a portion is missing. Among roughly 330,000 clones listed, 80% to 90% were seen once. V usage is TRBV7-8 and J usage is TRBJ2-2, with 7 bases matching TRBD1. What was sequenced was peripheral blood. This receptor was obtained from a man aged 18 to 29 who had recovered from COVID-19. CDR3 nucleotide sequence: TGTGCCAGCAGCCCACGGGACAGAGTTCAAAGCACCGGGGAGCTGTTTTTT. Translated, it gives CASSPRDRVQSTGELFF.